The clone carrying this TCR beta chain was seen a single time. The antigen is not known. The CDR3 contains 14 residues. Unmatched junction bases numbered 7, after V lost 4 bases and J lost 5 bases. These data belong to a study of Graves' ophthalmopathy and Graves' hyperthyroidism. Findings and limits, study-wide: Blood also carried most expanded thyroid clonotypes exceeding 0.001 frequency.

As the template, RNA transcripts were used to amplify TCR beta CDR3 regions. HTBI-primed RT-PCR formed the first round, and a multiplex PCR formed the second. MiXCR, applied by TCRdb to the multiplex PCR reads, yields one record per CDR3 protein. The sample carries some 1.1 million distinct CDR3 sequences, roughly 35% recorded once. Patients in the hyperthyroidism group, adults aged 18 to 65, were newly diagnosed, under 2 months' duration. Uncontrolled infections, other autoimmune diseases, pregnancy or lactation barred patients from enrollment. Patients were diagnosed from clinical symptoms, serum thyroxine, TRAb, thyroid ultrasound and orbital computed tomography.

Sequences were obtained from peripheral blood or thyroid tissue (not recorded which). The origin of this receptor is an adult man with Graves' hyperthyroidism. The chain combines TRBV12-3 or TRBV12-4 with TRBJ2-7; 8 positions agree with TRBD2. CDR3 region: CASSSRGGQNEQYF. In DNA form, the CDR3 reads TGTGCCAGCAGTTCTCGGGGGGGCCAGAACGAGCAGTACTTC.